Given below is one T cell receptor (beta chain) in context. The sample belongs to a study of control samples from healthy donors and cancer patients. Measured with immunoSEQ multiplex PCR; TCRdb has only the in-frame clones, and not every one. Counted here are 150,000 or so clones, about 94% occurring once; the ten biggest clones make up roughly 0.7%. The CDR3 covers 15 residues. Unmatched junction bases numbered 7, after V lost 4 bases and J lost 7 bases. Germline loops: CDR1 MNHEY, CDR2 SVGAGI. The chain combines TRBV6-5 with TRBJ2-1; 10 bases map to TRBD2. The receptor was isolated from a woman aged 30 to 39 in good health. Sequencing was performed on blood. CDR3 coding DNA: TGTGCCAGCAGTTCAGCTAGCGGGAGTTCGAATGAGCAGTTCTTC. This encodes CASSSASGSSNEQFF.